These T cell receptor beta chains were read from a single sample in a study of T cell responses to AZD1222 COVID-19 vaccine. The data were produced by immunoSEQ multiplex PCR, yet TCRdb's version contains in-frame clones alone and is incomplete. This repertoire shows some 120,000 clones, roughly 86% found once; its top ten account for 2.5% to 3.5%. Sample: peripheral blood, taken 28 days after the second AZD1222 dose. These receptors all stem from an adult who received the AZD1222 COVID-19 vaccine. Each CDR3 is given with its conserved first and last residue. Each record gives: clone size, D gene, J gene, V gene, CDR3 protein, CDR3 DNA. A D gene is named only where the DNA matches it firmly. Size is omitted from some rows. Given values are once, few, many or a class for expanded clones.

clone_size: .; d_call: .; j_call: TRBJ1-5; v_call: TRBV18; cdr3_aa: CASSPGGGNQPQHF; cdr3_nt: TGTGCCAGCTCACCAGGGGGAGGCAATCAGCCCCAGCATTTT
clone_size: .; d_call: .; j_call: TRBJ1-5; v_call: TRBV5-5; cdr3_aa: CASSAAGEGNQPQHF; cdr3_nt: TGTGCCAGCAGCGCCGCAGGGGAAGGCAATCAGCCCCAGCATTTT
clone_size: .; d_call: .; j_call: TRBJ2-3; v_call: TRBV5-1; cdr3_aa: CASSIGTSTDTQYF; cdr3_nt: TGCGCCAGCAGCATCGGGACTAGCACAGATACGCAGTATTTT
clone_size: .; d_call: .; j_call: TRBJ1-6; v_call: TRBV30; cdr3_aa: CAWSVGQEDSPLHF; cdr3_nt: TGTGCCTGGAGTGTAGGGCAGGAGGACTCACCCCTCCACTTT
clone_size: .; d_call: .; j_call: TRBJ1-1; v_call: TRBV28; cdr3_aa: CASSLPPSTAEAFF; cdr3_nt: TGTGCCAGCAGTTTACCTCCATCTACTGCTGAAGCTTTCTTT
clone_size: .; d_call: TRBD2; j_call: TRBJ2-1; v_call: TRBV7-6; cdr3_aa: CASSQGTTSYNEQFF; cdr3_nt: TGTGCCAGCAGCCAAGGGACTACCTCCTACAATGAGCAGTTCTTC
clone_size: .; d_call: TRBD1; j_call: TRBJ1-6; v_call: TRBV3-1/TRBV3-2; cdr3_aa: CASSQPGQGSRSPLHF; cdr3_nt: TGTGCCAGCAGCCAGCCGGGACAGGGATCAAGATCACCCCTCCACTTT
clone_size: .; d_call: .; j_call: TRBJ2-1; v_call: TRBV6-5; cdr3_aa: CASSQGSGIDEQFF; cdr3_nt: TGTGCCAGCAGTCAGGGATCAGGGATCGATGAGCAGTTCTTC
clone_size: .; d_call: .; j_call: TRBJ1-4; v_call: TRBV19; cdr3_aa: CASSIRGDGEKLFF; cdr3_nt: TGTGCCAGTAGTATTCGAGGGGATGGCGAAAAACTGTTTTTT
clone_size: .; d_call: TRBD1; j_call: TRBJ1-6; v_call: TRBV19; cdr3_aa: CASSILGQVDSPLHF; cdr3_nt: TGTGCCAGTAGTATCCTCGGACAGGTCGATTCACCCCTCCACTTT
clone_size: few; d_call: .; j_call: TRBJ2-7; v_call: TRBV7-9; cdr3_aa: CASVRFGATGNSYEQYF; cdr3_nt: TGTGCCAGCGTAAGGTTTGGGGCGACGGGGAACTCCTACGAGCAGTACTTC
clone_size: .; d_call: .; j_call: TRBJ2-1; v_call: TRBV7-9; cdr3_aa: CASSTQERWEEQFF; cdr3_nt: TGTGCCAGCAGCACCCAGGAGCGCTGGGAAGAGCAGTTCTTC
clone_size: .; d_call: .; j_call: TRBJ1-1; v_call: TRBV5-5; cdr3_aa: CASSLEVYRAFF; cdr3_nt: TGTGCCAGCAGCTTGGAGGTCTATCGGGCTTTCTTT
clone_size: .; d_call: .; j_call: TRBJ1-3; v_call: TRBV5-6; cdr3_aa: CASSFSYSGNTIYF; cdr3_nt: TGTGCCAGCAGCTTCAGTTACTCTGGAAACACCATATATTTT
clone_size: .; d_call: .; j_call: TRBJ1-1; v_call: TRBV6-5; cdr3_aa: CASSSGANTEAFF; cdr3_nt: TGTGCCAGCAGTTCAGGGGCGAACACTGAAGCTTTCTTT
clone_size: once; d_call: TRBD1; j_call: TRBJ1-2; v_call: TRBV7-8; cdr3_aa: CASSFTGVEGYTF; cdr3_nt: TGTGCCAGCAGCTTTACAGGGGTGGAAGGCTACACCTTC
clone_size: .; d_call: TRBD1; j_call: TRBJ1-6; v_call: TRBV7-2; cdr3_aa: CASSRGTGGSPLHF; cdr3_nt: TGTGCCAGCAGCAGGGGGACAGGGGGATCACCCCTCCACTTT
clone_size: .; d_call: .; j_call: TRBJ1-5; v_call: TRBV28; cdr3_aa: CASSLGQPQHF; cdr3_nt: TGTGCCAGCAGTTTAGGCCAGCCCCAGCATTTT
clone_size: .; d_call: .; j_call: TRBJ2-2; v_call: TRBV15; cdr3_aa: CATGPRTGYTGELFF; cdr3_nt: TGTGCCACCGGTCCTCGGACGGGATACACCGGGGAGCTGTTTTTT
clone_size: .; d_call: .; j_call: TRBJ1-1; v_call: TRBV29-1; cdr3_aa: CSVGSQVGTEAFF; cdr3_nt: TGCAGCGTTGGATCCCAGGTGGGCACTGAAGCTTTCTTT
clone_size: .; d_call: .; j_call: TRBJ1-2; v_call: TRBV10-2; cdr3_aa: CASSESRQSYGYTF; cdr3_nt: TGCGCCAGCAGTGAGTCGCGGCAGTCCTATGGCTACACCTTC
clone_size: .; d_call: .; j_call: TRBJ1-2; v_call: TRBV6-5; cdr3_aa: CASRRDGNDGYTF; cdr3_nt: TGTGCCAGCAGACGCGACGGGAATGATGGCTACACCTTC
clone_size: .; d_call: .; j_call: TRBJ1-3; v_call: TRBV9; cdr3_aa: CASRPGTAGNTIYF; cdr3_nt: TGTGCCAGCAGACCCGGGACCGCTGGAAACACCATATATTTT
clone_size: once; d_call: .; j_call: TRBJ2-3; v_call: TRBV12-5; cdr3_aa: CASGLVLRTDTQYF; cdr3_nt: TGTGCTAGTGGTTTGGTACTCCGCACAGATACGCAGTATTTT
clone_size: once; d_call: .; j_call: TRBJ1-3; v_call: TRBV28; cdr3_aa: CASRQSQGTGNTIYF; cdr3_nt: TGTGCCAGCAGACAAAGTCAGGGAACCGGAAACACCATATATTTT
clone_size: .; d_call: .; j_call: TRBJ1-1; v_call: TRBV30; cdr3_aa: CAWSRNFGKGDTEAFF; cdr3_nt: TGTGCCTGGAGTCGAAACTTTGGGAAAGGGGACACTGAAGCTTTCTTT
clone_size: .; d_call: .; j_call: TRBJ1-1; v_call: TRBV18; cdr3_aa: CASSSGTEAFF; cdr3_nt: TGTGCCAGCTCGTCAGGGACTGAAGCTTTCTTT
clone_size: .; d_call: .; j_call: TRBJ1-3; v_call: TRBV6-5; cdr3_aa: CASSYSGGSSGNTIYF; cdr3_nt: TGTGCCAGCAGTTACTCGGGGGGAAGCTCTGGAAACACCATATATTTT
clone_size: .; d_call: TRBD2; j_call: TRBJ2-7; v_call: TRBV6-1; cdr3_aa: CASSEIVTSETYEQYF; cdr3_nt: TGTGCCAGCAGTGAAATAGTAACTAGCGAAACCTACGAGCAGTACTTC
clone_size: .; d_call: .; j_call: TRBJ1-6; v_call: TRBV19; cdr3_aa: CASSVYGAVSPLHF; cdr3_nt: TGTGCCAGTAGTGTTTACGGGGCTGTTTCACCCCTCCACTTT
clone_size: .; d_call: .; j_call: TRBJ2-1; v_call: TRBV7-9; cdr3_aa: CASSLVRGNNEQFF; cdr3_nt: TGTGCCAGCAGCTTAGTACGGGGGAACAATGAGCAGTTCTTC
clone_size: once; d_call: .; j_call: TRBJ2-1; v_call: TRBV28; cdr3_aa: CASSLPRQAYNEQFF; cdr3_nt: TGTGCCAGCAGTCTCCCTCGACAGGCCTACAATGAGCAGTTCTTC
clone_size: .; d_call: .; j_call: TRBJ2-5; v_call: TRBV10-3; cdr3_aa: CAISEWGSGSQETQYF; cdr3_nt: TGTGCCATCAGTGAGTGGGGGAGCGGGTCACAAGAGACCCAGTACTTC
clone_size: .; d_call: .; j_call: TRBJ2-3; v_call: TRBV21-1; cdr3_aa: CASSKARERAGDTDTQYF; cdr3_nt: TGTGCCAGCAGCAAAGCGCGAGAGAGAGCGGGGGACACAGATACGCAGTATTTT
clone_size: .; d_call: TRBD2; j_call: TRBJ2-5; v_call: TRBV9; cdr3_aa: CASSPSGPETQYF; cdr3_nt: TGTGCCAGCTCTCCTAGCGGCCCAGAGACCCAGTACTTC
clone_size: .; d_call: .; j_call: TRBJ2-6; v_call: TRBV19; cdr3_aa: CASTPRGSSGANVLTF; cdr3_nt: TGTGCCAGTACACCTCGGGGTTCCTCTGGGGCCAACGTCCTGACTTTC
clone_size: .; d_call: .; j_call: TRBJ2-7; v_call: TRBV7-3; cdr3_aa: CASSLTGTEPYEQYF; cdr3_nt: TGTGCCAGCAGCTTAACCGGGACGGAACCCTACGAGCAGTACTTC
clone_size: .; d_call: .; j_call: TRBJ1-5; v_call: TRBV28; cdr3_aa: CASSLNLFSRPDQPQHF; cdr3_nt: TGTGCCAGCAGTTTAAACCTCTTCTCCCGACCTGATCAGCCCCAGCATTTT
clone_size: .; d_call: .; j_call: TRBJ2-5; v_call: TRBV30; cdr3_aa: CAWRTPGPETQYF; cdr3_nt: TGTGCCTGGCGGACCCCAGGGCCAGAGACCCAGTACTTC
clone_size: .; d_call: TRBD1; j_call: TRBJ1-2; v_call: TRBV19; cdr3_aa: CASSRDSNYGYTF; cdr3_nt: TGTGCCAGTAGTCGGGACAGTAACTATGGCTACACCTTC
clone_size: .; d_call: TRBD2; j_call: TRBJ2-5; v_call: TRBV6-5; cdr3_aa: CASSLGLAGGETQYF; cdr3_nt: TGTGCCAGCAGCCTGGGACTAGCGGGGGGAGAGACCCAGTACTTC
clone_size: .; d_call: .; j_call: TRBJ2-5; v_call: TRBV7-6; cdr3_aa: CASSLGGVVYQETQYF; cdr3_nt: TGTGCCAGCAGCTTAGGGGGGGTGGTGTACCAAGAGACCCAGTACTTC
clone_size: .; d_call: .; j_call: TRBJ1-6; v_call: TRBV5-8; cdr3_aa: CASSFPAYSYNSPLHF; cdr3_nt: TGTGCCAGCAGCTTTCCCGCTTACTCCTATAATTCACCCCTCCACTTT
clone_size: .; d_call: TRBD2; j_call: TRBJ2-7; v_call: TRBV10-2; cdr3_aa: CASSATSGGDEQYF; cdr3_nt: TGCGCCAGCAGTGCCACTAGCGGGGGCGACGAGCAGTACTTC
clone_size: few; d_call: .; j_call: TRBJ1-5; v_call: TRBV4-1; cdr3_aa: CASSQAPSGPGNQPQHF; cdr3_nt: TGCGCCAGCAGCCAAGCTCCTTCGGGGCCGGGCAATCAGCCCCAGCATTTT